This T cell receptor (beta chain) stems from a study of T cell changes during pregnancy in multiple sclerosis. V shed 4 bases, J shed 3 bases, and the junction held 4 bases outside the gene matches. The CDR3 runs 16 residues. Germline loops: CDR1 SGHRS, CDR2 YFSETQ. Using immunoSEQ multiplex PCR, the repertoire was profiled, and TCRdb retains in-frame clones only, with some absent. The sample has 40,000 to 60,000 clones, about 93% seen once. The TCR originated in a female donor with multiple sclerosis, enrolled in a pregnancy study. The sequences come from CD4+ T cells from peripheral blood mononuclear cells, collected in the first trimester of pregnancy. The V call is TRBV5-1, the J call TRBJ2-3, with TRBD2 matching over 14 bases. The CDR3 loop reads CASSGRTSGGTDTQYF. The CDR3 DNA reads as TGCGCCAGCAGCGGGCGGACTAGCGGGGGGACAGATACGCAGTATTTT.